This T cell receptor (beta chain) was profiled in a study of blood T cell repertoires in COVID-19. Across the study: T cells, B-cell-depleted T cells, or PBMCs provided the cDNA or gDNA that served as material.

All enrollees were about 18 to 100 years old and from 24 US areas. This table comes from immunoSEQ multiplex PCR, and its TCRdb copy is limited to in-frame clones, with some not included. This sample yields approximately 220,000 clones, of which roughly 85% are seen a single time; 3.8% belongs to the top ten. Sequencing used PBMCs or T cells enriched from blood (not recorded which). This clonotype was sampled from a woman aged 40-49 years with acute COVID-19.

The DNA for the CDR3 is TGCAGCGTTGTGGGCACCTCTTCGAATGGCTACACCTTC. As protein: CSVVGTSSNGYTF. The chain joins TRBV29-1 to TRBJ1-2; D unresolved. Germline values: CDR1 SQVTM, CDR2 ANQGSEA. CDR3 length equals 13 residues. V was cut by 4 bases and J by 6 bases, with 15 bases left in between.